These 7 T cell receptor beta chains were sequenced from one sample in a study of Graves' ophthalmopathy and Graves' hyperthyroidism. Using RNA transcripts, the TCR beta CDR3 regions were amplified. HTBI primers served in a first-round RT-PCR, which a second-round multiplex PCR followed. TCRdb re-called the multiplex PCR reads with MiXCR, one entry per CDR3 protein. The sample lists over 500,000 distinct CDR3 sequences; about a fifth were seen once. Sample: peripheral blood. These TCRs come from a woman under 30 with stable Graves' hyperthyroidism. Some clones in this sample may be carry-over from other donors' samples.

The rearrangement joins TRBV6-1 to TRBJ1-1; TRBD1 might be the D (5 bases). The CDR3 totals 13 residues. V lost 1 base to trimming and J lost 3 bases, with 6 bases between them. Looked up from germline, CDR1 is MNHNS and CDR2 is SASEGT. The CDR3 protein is CASSEGQYTEAFF. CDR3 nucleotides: TGTGCCAGCAGTGAAGGACAGTACACTGAAGCTTTCTTT.

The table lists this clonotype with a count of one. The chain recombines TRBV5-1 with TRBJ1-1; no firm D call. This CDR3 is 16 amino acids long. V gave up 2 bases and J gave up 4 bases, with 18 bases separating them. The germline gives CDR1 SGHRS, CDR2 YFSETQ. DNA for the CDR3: TGCGCCAGCAGCTTCCCCGGGGAGGTTGGAGGCACTGAAGCTTTCTTT. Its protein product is CASSFPGEVGGTEAFF. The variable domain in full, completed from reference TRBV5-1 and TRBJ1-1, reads KAGVTQTPRYLIKTRGQQVTLSCSPISGHRSVSWYQQTPGQGLQFLFEYFSETQRNKGNFPGRFSGRQFSNSRSEMNVSTLELGDSALYLCASSFPGEVGGTEAFFGQGTRLTVV.

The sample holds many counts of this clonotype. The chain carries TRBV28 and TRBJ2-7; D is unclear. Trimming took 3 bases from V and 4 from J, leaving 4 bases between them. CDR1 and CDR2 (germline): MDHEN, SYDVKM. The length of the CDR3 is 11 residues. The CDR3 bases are TGTGCCAGCAGTTTTAAGTACGAGCAGTACTTC. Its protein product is CASSFKYEQYF. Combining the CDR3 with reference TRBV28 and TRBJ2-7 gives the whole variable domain DVKVTQSSRYLVKRTGEKVFLECVQDMDHENMFWYRQDPGLGLRLIYFSYDVKMKEKGDIPEGYSVSREKKERFSLILESASTNQTSMYLCASSFKYEQYFGPGTRLTVT.

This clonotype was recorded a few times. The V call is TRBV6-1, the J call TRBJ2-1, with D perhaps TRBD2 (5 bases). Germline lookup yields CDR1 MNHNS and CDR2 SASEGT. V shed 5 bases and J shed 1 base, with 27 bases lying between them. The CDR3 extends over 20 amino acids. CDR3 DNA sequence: TGTGCCAGCAGTAAATCCGGCTCACTAGGGCGTGTGTTATCCTACAATGAGCAGTTCTTC. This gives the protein CASSKSGSLGRVLSYNEQFF.

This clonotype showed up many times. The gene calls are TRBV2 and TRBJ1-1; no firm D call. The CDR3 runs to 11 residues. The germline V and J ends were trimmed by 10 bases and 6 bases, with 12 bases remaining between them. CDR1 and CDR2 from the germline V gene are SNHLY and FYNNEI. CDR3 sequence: CAIELGAEAFF. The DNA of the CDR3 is TGTGCCATCGAACTCGGGGCTGAAGCTTTCTTT.

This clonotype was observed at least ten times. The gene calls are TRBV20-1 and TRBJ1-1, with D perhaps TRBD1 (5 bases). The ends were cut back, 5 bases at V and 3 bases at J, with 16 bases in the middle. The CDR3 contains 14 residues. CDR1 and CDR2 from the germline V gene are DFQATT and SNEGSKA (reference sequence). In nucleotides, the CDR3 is TGCAGTGCTTCCCGGGCTCTAGGGGACACTGAAGCTTTCTTT. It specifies CSASRALGDTEAFF.

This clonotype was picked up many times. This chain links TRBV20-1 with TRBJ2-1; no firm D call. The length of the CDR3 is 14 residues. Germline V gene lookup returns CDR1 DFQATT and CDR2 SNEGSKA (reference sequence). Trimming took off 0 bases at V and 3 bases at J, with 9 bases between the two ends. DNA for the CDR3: TGCAGTGCTAGAGATCGGCCTAGCTACAATGAGCAGTTCTTC. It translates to CSARDRPSYNEQFF.